Shown below are 18 T cell receptor beta chains from a single sample sequenced in a study of T cell responses to AZD1222 COVID-19 vaccine. Assay used: immunoSEQ multiplex PCR; TCRdb lists only in-frame clones, some missing. There are roughly 97,000 clones in the sample; approximately 93% occur only once, and 5% lies in the top ten. This sample comprised peripheral blood, obtained on day 0 of AZD1222 vaccination. The receptors here all came from an adult in good health.

The genes are TRBV27 and TRBJ2-7, with D possibly matching TRBD1 (6 bases). The CDR3 has 14 amino acids. Trimming took off 3 bases at V and 3 bases at J, with 12 bases between the two ends. Per the germline V gene, CDR1 is MNHEY and CDR2 is SMNVEV (reference sequence). CDR3 DNA sequence: TGTGCCAGCAGTTTTACAGGGACGAACTACGAGCAGTACTTC. Its protein product is CASSFTGTNYEQYF.

This clone appeared once. The chain links TRBV3-1 (or the pseudogene TRBV3-2) to TRBJ2-3, with TRBD1 as a possible D gene (5 bases). The V gene lost 5 bases and the J gene lost 4 bases, with 10 bases spanning the gap. Germline-derived CDR1 and CDR2 are LGHDT and YNNKEL (reference sequence). The CDR3 contains 13 residues. The CDR3 DNA reads TGTGCCAGCAGCTACCAGGGATCAGATACGCAGTATTTT. Translating it yields CASSYQGSDTQYF.

The chain uses TRBV5-1 and TRBJ1-2; TRBD1 aligns across 7 bases. V gave up 0 bases and J gave up 3 bases; unmatched junction bases: 5. The germline V gene has CDR1 SGHRS and CDR2 YFSETQ. CDR3 length: 15 residues. Here the CDR3 DNA reads TGCGCCAGCAGCTTGGGGACCGGGACAGACTATGGCTACACCTTC. The encoded protein is CASSLGTGTDYGYTF.

The V gene is TRBV30, the J gene TRBJ1-4, with D hard to call. With 1 base removed from V and 0 bases from J, the gap between germline ends came to 6 bases. The CDR3 is 14 amino acids. CDR1 GTSNPN and CDR2 SVGIG come from the germline V gene (reference sequence). The CDR3 here is CAWSGSATNEKLFF. The DNA for the CDR3 is TGTGCCTGGAGTGGAAGTGCAACTAATGAAAAACTGTTTTTT. The variable domain in full, completed from reference TRBV30 and TRBJ1-4, reads SQTIHQWPATLVQPVGSPLSLECTVEGTSNPNLYWYRQAAGRGLQLLFYSVGIGQISSEVPQNLSASRPQDRQFILSSKKLLLSDSGFYLCAWSGSATNEKLFFGSGTQLSVL.

The chain links TRBV10-1 to TRBJ2-3, with TRBD1 as a possible D gene (6 bases). Germline lookup yields CDR1 WNHNN and CDR2 SYGVQD (reference sequence). This CDR3 comprises 13 residues. Trimming shortened V by 8 bases and J by 9 bases, and 18 bases separated the two germline ends. The CDR3 DNA reads TGCGCCAGCCAAAACCGAGGGGACAAAACGCAGTATTTT. Its protein product is CASQNRGDKTQYF.

The sample holds a few counts of this clone. The genes are TRBV3-1 (or the pseudogene TRBV3-2) and TRBJ2-1; D is undetermined. The CDR3 runs to 14 residues. The germline gives CDR1 LGHDT, CDR2 YNNKEL (reference sequence). Trimming removed 6 bases at V and 7 bases at J, with 16 bases between. CDR3 amino acids: CASSSEPRSNEQFF. The CDR3 DNA reads as TGTGCCAGCAGTTCCGAGCCCCGGTCGAATGAGCAGTTCTTC.

The chain has TRBV27 and TRBJ1-5, with TRBD1 as a possible D gene (6 bases). Trimming took 4 bases from V and 7 from J, leaving 20 bases between them. The CDR3 totals 16 residues. Germline-derived CDR1 and CDR2 are MNHEY and SMNVEV (reference sequence). The CDR3 DNA reads as TGTGCCAGCAGTTGGTCGACAGGTAGAATGGAGCAGCCCCAGCATTTT. This sequence encodes CASSWSTGRMEQPQHF.

J is TRBJ1-2 and V is TRBV7-2, with TRBD1 matching 7 bases. CDR1 and CDR2 (germline): SGHTA, FQGNSA. This CDR3 contains 14 residues. The V and J ends lost 5 bases and 6 bases, in that order; junction bases with no gene match: 9. Written as DNA, the CDR3 is TGTGCCAGCAGCCTGTCCCACAGGGGTCATGGCTACACCTTC. This encodes CASSLSHRGHGYTF.

The chain joins TRBV7-9 to TRBJ2-1; 7 bases are shared with TRBD1. CDR3 length equals 14 residues. The V gene end was trimmed by 4 bases and the J gene end by 4 bases; junction bases not matched to a gene: 4. Germline CDR1 is SEHNR and CDR2 is FQNEAQ (reference sequence). The CDR3 spells CASSSRDSYNEQFF. CDR3 bases: TGTGCCAGCAGCTCCCGGGACAGTTACAATGAGCAGTTCTTC.

This clone was detected once. The rearrangement joins TRBV19 to TRBJ1-5; 7 bases are shared with TRBD1. The CDR3 covers 14 residues. Germline values: CDR1 LNHDA, CDR2 SQIVND (reference sequence). Unmatched junction bases numbered 11, after V lost 7 bases and J lost 8 bases. DNA for the CDR3: TGTGCCAGTAAGCTCCGACAGGGAAGGGAGCCCCAGCATTTT. Protein: CASKLRQGREPQHF.

The V and J genes are TRBV3-1 (or the pseudogene TRBV3-2) and TRBJ2-3; D not resolved. The CDR3 runs to 14 residues. Looked up from germline, CDR1 is LGHDT and CDR2 is YNNKEL (reference sequence). The V end lost 3 bases, the J end lost 0 bases, and 7 bases lay between the germline ends. CDR3 bases: TGTGCCAGCAGCCAGGGCCCTAGCACAGATACGCAGTATTTT. Its translation: CASSQGPSTDTQYF.

The genes are TRBV6-5 and TRBJ1-2, with D possibly TRBD1 on 6 matching bases. Trimming shortened V by 6 bases and J by 8 bases, and 13 bases separated the two germline ends. CDR1 and CDR2 from the germline V gene are MNHEY and SVGAGI. The CDR3 is made up of 12 amino acids. DNA for the CDR3: TGTGCCAGCAGATTGGGGGGCCGAGGCTACACCTTC. Amino acids: CASRLGGRGYTF.

The V and J genes are TRBV6-2 or TRBV6-3 and TRBJ2-1; tentative D call: TRBD1 (6 bases). Looked up from germline, CDR1 is MNHEY and CDR2 is SVGEGT. V was pared by 4 bases and J by 0 bases, with 13 bases between. This CDR3 is 16 amino acids long. CDR3 loop: CASSWTEHLSYNEQFF. The CDR3, as DNA: TGTGCCAGCAGTTGGACAGAGCACCTCTCCTACAATGAGCAGTTCTTC.

The chain links TRBV7-2 to TRBJ2-1; 14 positions agree with TRBD2. Trimming took 5 bases from V and 8 from J; bases not matched to a gene: 5. CDR1 and CDR2 from the germline V gene are SGHTA and FQGNSA. This CDR3 contains 15 residues. For the CDR3, the DNA is TGTGCCAGCAGCGCCGGGACTAGCGGGAGCTATGAGCAGTTCTTC. It codes for CASSAGTSGSYEQFF.

A single count supports this clone. The chain links TRBV28 to TRBJ1-2, with 7 bases identical to TRBD1. The germline V gene encodes CDR1 MDHEN and CDR2 SYDVKM. The J segment lost 7 bases and the V segment lost 9 bases, leaving 11 bases of the junction unmatched. The CDR3 sequence is 13 residues long. This chain's CDR3 is CASFRQGEGGYTF. Here the CDR3 DNA reads TGTGCCAGTTTTCGACAGGGAGAGGGTGGCTACACCTTC.

The chain carries TRBV7-2 and TRBJ2-7; tentatively, D is TRBD1 or TRBD2 (5 bases each). CDR3 size: 14 residues. Trimming took 4 bases from V and 0 from J, leaving 10 bases between them. The germline V gene encodes CDR1 SGHTA and CDR2 FQGNSA. CDR3 protein: CASSSAGTSYEQYF. Here the CDR3 DNA reads TGTGCCAGCAGCTCCGCCGGGACCTCCTACGAGCAGTACTTC.

The chain combines TRBV28 with TRBJ1-5; D remains ambiguous. The CDR3 runs 15 residues. Looked up from germline, CDR1 is MDHEN and CDR2 is SYDVKM. Trimming took 1 base from V and 2 from J, leaving 9 bases between them. The DNA of the CDR3 is TGTGCCAGCAGTTTATCGGTCGCCGGCAATCAGCCCCAGCATTTT. Translating it yields CASSLSVAGNQPQHF.

The count of this clone is one. The chain employs TRBV5-1 and TRBJ2-3, with unresolved D. The CDR3 extends over 13 amino acids. Trimming removed 4 bases at V and 6 bases at J, with 12 bases between. The germline CDR1 and CDR2 sequences are SGHRS and YFSETQ. The DNA for the CDR3 is TGCGCCAGCAGCACCACCCACCGTGATACGCAGTATTTT. As protein: CASSTTHRDTQYF. The full variable domain, in which reference TRBV5-1 and TRBJ2-3 provide the parts outside the CDR3, is KAGVTQTPRYLIKTRGQQVTLSCSPISGHRSVSWYQQTPGQGLQFLFEYFSETQRNKGNFPGRFSGRQFSNSRSEMNVSTLELGDSALYLCASSTTHRDTQYFGPGTRLTVL.